Listed here are 2 T cell receptor beta chains from one sample, sequenced in a study of neoadjuvant anti-PD-1 for oral cavity cancer. The method was immunoSEQ multiplex PCR; TCRdb's version includes in-frame clones alone and lacks a portion of them. Of 30,000 to 40,000 clones listed, around nine tenths were seen once; the top ten hold roughly 3.6%. The source material was PBMCs, sampled before nivolumab (anti-PD-1) treatment. All receptors come from a person aged 35-79 years with oral cavity squamous cell carcinoma.

This chain links TRBV12-5 with TRBJ1-1, with a weak D call TRBD1 (6 bases). With 0 bases removed from V and 4 bases from J, the gap between germline ends came to 9 bases. CDR3 length equals 14 residues. The germline V gene has CDR1 LGHNT and CDR2 FRNRAP. The CDR3 is CASGLVQGATEAFF. Written as DNA, the CDR3 is TGTGCTAGTGGTTTGGTACAGGGAGCCACTGAAGCTTTCTTT.

The V call is TRBV28, the J call TRBJ1-2, with D possibly being TRBD1 (6 bases). Trimming removed 5 bases from V and 9 bases from J, with 10 bases in between. CDR1 and CDR2 from the germline V gene are MDHEN and SYDVKM. The CDR3 has 11 residues. Here the CDR3 reads CASSPGTSYTF. The DNA for the CDR3 is TGTGCCAGCAGTCCCGGGACAAGCTACACCTTC.